Following are 16 T cell receptor beta chains from one sample sequenced in a study of shared clonotypes between healthy human individuals. Method: immunoSEQ multiplex PCR; TCRdb's copy keeps in-frame clones and lacks some. Here the sample spans some 1,400,000 clones, around 97% being singletons. The material sequenced was naive CD4+ T cells sorted from blood. Subset defined: CD45RA+ positively selected. All receptors come from a young man in good health.

This clone occurred once. The rearrangement links TRBV7-9 to TRBJ2-3; 10 bases are shared with TRBD2. This CDR3 comprises 16 residues. The trim removed 4 bases at V and 0 bases at J, leaving 4 bases unmatched. Germline CDR1 reads SEHNR; CDR2 reads FQNEAQ (reference sequence). CDR3 region: CASSSGLATSTDTQYF. DNA of the CDR3: TGTGCCAGCAGCTCGGGACTAGCGACTAGCACAGATACGCAGTATTTT.

This rearrangement joins TRBV12-1 to TRBJ1-4; TRBD1 is the table's D call, not checked against the DNA. TRBV12-1 is a listed pseudogene. This CDR3 comprises 14 residues. CDR3 amino acids: CASSLTESNEKLFF. CDR3 nucleotide sequence: TGTGCCAGCAGCCTCACAGAGAGTAATGAAAAACTGTTTTTT.

The chain has TRBV5-4 and TRBJ2-1; TRBD2 matches 10 bases. Losses at the gene ends were 3 bases for V and 7 bases for J; bases not matched to a gene: 10. CDR1 is SGHNT, CDR2 YYREEE, per germline (reference sequence). This CDR3 is 16 amino acids long. CDR3 nucleotide sequence: TGTGCCAGCAGCTCGAGACCTCTAGCGGGAGTTAATGAGCAGTTCTTC. Translating it yields CASSSRPLAGVNEQFF. Variable domain in full (rest from reference TRBV5-4 and TRBJ2-1): ETGVTQSPTHLIKTRGQQVTLRCSSQSGHNTVSWYQQALGQGPQFIFQYYREEENGRGNFPPRFSGLQFPNYSSELNVNALELDDSALYLCASSSRPLAGVNEQFFGPGTRLTVL.

Worth noting for this clone: One end of the junction does not line up with germline, which may come from a read error. This rearrangement joins TRBV7-9 to TRBJ2-3; no clear D. The CDR3 consists of 14 residues. CDR1 is SEHNR and CDR2 is FQNEAQ in the germline V gene (reference sequence). The CDR3 sequence is CASSQDAPSRPQYF. For the CDR3, the DNA is TGCGCCAGCAGCCAAGATGCCCCCTCCCGCCCGCAGTATTTT. Based on the CDR3 plus reference TRBV7-9 and TRBJ2-3, the full variable domain is DTGVSQNPRHKITKRGQNVTFRCDPISEHNRLYWYRQTLGQGPEFLTYFQNEAQLEKSRLLSDRFSAERPKGSFSTLEIQRTEQGDSAMYLCASSQDAPSRPQYFGPGTRLTVL.

With regard to this clone: This specimen includes other DNA sequences encoding the same CDR3. The J gene is TRBJ2-3, the V gene TRBV5-1, with TRBD2 identical over 11 bases. With V trimmed by 2 bases and J by 3 bases, 5 bases remained unmatched. Germline CDR1 SGHRS, CDR2 YFSETQ. The CDR3 is 16 amino acids. In DNA form, the CDR3 reads TGCGCCAGCAGCTTAGGACTAGCGGGCAGTACAGATACGCAGTATTTT. This translates into CASSLGLAGSTDTQYF.

Points on this clone: The sample holds other DNA sequences that translate to the same CDR3. The rearrangement joins TRBV18 to TRBJ2-4; perhaps TRBD1 as D (6 bases). This CDR3 spans 16 amino acids. Trimming removed 3 bases from V and 0 bases from J, with 12 bases in between. The germline V gene has CDR1 KGHSH and CDR2 LQKENI. CDR3 DNA: TGTGCCAGCTCACCCAGGGACATAATAGCCAAAAACATTCAGTACTTC. It yields the protein CASSPRDIIAKNIQYF.

The V call is TRBV28, the J call TRBJ1-5, with D possibly TRBD1 on 5 matching bases. Germline V gives CDR1 MDHEN, CDR2 SYDVKM. V was trimmed by 6 bases and J by 4 bases, leaving 7 bases between them. The CDR3 spans 12 residues. The CDR3 nucleotides are TGTGCCAGCAGAGGGGAGAATCAGCCCCAGCATTTT. Protein sequence: CASRGENQPQHF.

The chain carries TRBV5-1 and TRBJ2-1, with 12 nucleotides matching TRBD1. Germline V gene lookup returns CDR1 SGHRS and CDR2 YFSETQ. The CDR3 runs 18 residues. Trimming cost V 3 bases and J 2 bases; bases outside gene matches: 9. In DNA form, the CDR3 reads TGCGCCAGCAGCTCCGGGACAGGGGGCATGGGGGCCTACAATGAGCAGTTCTTC. Encoded protein: CASSSGTGGMGAYNEQFF.

This clone was found a few times. The chain recombines TRBV27 with TRBJ2-4, with 9 bases fitting TRBD2. CDR1 and CDR2 from the germline V gene are MNHEY and SMNVEV (reference sequence). V dropped 1 base and J dropped 9; count of bases not matched to a gene: 7. The CDR3 length is 15 residues. The DNA of the CDR3 is TGTGCCAGCAGTTTATTAGCTAGCGGGACGCGCATTCAGTACTTC. Its translation: CASSLLASGTRIQYF.

This chain joins TRBV27 and TRBJ2-1; TRBD2 matches at 12 bases. Germline V gene sequence: CDR1 MNHEY, CDR2 SMNVEV (reference sequence). The CDR3 has 17 residues. V dropped 5 bases and J dropped 6; count of bases not matched to a gene: 11. CDR3: CASSPTGGTSGLNEQFF. As DNA, the CDR3 is TGTGCCAGCAGTCCTACCGGGGGGACTAGCGGGCTCAATGAGCAGTTCTTC.

This chain connects TRBV5-4 to TRBJ1-1; 7 nucleotides match TRBD1. The CDR3 extends over 12 amino acids. Looked up from germline, CDR1 is SGHNT and CDR2 is YYREEE (reference sequence). The V segment lost 2 bases and the J segment 7 bases; nucleotides outside the gene matches: 2. The DNA of the CDR3 is TGTGCCAGCAGCTTCAGGGGGAGTGAAGCTTTCTTT. Translated: CASSFRGSEAFF.

The rearrangement links TRBV18 to TRBJ2-7; TRBD2 might be the D (5 bases). The CDR3 is made up of 14 amino acids. Per germline, CDR1 KGHSH and CDR2 LQKENI. Trimming shortened V by 4 bases and J by 0 bases, and 10 bases separated the two germline ends. The CDR3 DNA reads as TGTGCCAGCTCACTTCAGCGGACCTCCTACGAGCAGTACTTC. It is translated as CASSLQRTSYEQYF.

The rearrangement links TRBV11-2 to TRBJ2-7; no reliable D call. In germline, CDR1 is SGHAT, CDR2 FQNNGV. Trimming took 4 bases from V and 4 from J, leaving 17 bases between them. This CDR3 is built from 15 residues. CDR3 DNA sequence: TGTGCCAGCAGCTCCGTCTCGAGCGTAGAATACGAGCAGTACTTC. It translates to CASSSVSSVEYEQYF.

V and J are TRBV11-2 and TRBJ2-1, with 7 bases lining up with TRBD2. V lost 3 bases to trimming and J lost 4 bases; unmatched junction nucleotides: 9. This CDR3 has 16 residues. The V gene's germline CDR1 is SGHAT and CDR2 FQNNGV. CDR3 in DNA: TGTGCCAGCAGCTTCCTGACTAGCTTTGGGTACAATGAGCAGTTCTTC. Its protein product is CASSFLTSFGYNEQFF.

V and J are TRBV11-2 and TRBJ1-1; D call uncertain. CDR3 length: 12 amino acids. The germline V gene has CDR1 SGHAT and CDR2 FQNNGV. V was cut by 3 bases and J by 11 bases, with 13 bases left in between. The chain's CDR3 is CASSFGDPRAFF. The CDR3 nucleotides are TGTGCCAGCAGCTTTGGCGACCCCCGGGCTTTCTTT.

As concerns this clone: The same CDR3 can be traced to other DNA sequences in this sample. The genes are TRBV6-6 and TRBJ2-6; D is possibly TRBD2 (6 bases). The germline gives CDR1 MNHNY, CDR2 SVGAGI (reference sequence). The CDR3 extends over 15 amino acids. With 2 bases removed from V and 1 base from J, the gap between germline ends came to 6 bases. In nucleotides, the CDR3 is TGTGCCAGCAGTTACGGGGGGTCTGGGGCCAACGTCCTGACTTTC. This sequence encodes CASSYGGSGANVLTF.